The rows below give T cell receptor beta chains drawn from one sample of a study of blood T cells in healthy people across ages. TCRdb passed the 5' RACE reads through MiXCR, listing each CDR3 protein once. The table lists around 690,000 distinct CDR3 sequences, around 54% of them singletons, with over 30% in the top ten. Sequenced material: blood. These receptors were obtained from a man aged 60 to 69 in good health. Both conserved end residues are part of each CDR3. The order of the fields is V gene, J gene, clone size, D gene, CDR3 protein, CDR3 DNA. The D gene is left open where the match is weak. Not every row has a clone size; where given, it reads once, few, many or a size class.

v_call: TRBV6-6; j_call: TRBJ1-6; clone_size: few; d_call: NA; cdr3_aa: CASSYSGQGNSPLHF; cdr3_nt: TGTGCCAGCAGTTACTCGGGGCAGGGGAATTCACCCCTCCACTTT
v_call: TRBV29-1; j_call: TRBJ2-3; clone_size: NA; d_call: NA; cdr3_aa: CSATTGGRGTQYF; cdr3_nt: TGCAGCGCAACGACGGGGGGCCGAGGTACGCAGTATTTT
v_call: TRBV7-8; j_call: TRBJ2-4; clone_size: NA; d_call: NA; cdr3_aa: CASSLGEAQFIQYF; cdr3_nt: TGTGCCAGCAGCTTAGGGGAGGCCCAATTCATTCAGTACTTC
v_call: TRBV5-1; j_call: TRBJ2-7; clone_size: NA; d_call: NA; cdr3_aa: CASSLTDRRDTSSYEQYF; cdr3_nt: TGCGCCAGCAGCTTGACGGACCGCCGGGACACGAGCTCCTACGAGCAGTACTTC
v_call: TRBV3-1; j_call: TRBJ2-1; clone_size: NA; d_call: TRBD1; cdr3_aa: CASSQRGPGEQFF; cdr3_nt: TGTGCCAGCAGCCAAAGGGGGCCCGGTGAGCAGTTCTTC
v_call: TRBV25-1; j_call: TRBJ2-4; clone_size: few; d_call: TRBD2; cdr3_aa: CASSPRAGQDIQYF; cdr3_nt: TGTGCCAGCAGTCCACGAGCGGGGCAGGACATTCAGTACTTC
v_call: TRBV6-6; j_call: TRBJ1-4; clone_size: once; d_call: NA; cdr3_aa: CASSDTGVEKLFF; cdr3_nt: TGTGCCAGCAGTGACACCGGGGTCGAAAAACTGTTTTTT
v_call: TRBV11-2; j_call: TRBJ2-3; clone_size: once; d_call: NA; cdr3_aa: CASSPGILPDTQYF; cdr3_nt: TGTGCCAGCAGCCCGGGCATTCTGCCAGATACGCAGTATTTT
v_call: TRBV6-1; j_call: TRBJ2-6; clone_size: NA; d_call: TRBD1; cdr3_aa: CASSRDRLSSGANVLTF; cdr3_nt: TGTGCCAGCAGTAGGGACAGGTTGAGCTCTGGGGCCAACGTCCTGACTTTC
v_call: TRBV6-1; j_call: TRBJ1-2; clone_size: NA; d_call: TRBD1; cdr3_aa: CASTPGQGPAYGYTF; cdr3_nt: TGTGCCAGCACCCCGGGACAGGGACCTGCCTATGGCTACACCTTC
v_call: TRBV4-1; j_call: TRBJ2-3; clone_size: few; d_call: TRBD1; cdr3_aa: CASSHRIRDRGSMGTDTQYF; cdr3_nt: TGCGCCAGCAGCCACCGGATTCGGGACAGGGGCTCTATGGGGACAGATACGCAGTATTTT
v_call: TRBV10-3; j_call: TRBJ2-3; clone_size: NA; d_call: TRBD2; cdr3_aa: CAISDRTSGRSDTQYF; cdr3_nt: TGTGCCATCAGTGATAGGACTAGCGGGCGGTCAGATACGCAGTATTTT
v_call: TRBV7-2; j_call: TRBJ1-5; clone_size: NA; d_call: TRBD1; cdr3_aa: CASSRQGAGQPQHF; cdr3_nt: TGTGCCAGCAGCCGACAGGGGGCAGGTCAGCCCCAGCATTTT
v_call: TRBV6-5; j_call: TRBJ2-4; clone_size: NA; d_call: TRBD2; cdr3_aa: CASSYSASGGDIQYF; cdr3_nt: TGTGCCAGCAGTTACTCGGCTAGCGGGGGGGACATTCAGTACTTC
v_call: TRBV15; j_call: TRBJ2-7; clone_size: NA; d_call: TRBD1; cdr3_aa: CATSRTGTGDYEQYF; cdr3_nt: TGTGCCACCAGCAGAACCGGGACAGGGGACTACGAGCAGTACTTC
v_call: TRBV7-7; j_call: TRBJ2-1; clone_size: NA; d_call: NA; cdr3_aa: CASSGQAQETQFF; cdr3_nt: TGTGCCAGCAGCGGACAAGCTCAAGAGACCCAGTTCTTC
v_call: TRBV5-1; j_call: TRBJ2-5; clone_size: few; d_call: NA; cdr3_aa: CASSSALGGQETQYF; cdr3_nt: TGCGCCAGCAGCTCGGCCCTAGGGGGGCAAGAGACCCAGTACTTC
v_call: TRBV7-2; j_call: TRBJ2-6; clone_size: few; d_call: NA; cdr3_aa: CASSLVRSGANVLTF; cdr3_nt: TGTGCCAGCAGCTTAGTCCGCTCTGGGGCCAACGTCCTGACTTTC
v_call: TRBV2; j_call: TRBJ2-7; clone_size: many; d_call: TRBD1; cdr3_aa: CASSSTGVSYEQYF; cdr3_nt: TGTGCCAGCAGCTCAACAGGGGTCTCCTACGAGCAGTACTTC
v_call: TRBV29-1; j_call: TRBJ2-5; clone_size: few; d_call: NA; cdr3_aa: CSVEDLETQYF; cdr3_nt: TGCAGCGTTGAAGATCTAGAGACCCAGTACTTC
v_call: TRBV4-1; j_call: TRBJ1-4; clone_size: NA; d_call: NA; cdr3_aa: CASSQGSMATNEKLFF; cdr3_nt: TGCGCCAGCAGCCAAGGGTCGATGGCAACTAATGAAAAACTGTTTTTT
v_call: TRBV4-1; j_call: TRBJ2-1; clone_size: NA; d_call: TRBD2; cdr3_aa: CASSQDTGLAGYNEQFF; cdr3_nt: TGCGCCAGCAGCCAAGACACGGGACTAGCGGGGTACAATGAGCAGTTCTTC
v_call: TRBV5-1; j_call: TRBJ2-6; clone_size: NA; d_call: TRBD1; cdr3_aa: CASKLGTGDNVLTF; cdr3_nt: TGCGCCAGCAAACTGGGGACAGGTGACAACGTCCTGACTTTC
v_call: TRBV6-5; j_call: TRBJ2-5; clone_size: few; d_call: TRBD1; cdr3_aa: CASSRTGTGQTQYF; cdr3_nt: TGTGCCAGCAGTCGTACCGGGACAGGGCAGACCCAGTACTTC
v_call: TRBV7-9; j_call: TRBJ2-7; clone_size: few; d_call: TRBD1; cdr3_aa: CASSLEDRAYEQYF; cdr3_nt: TGTGCCAGCAGCTTAGAAGACAGGGCCTACGAGCAGTACTTC
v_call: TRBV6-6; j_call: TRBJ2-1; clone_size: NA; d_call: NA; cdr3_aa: CASGLSEGNEQFF; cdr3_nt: TGTGCCAGCGGTTTATCCGAGGGCAATGAGCAGTTCTTC
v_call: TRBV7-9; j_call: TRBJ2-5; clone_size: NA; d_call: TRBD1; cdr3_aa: CASSPGQVEPETQYF; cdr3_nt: TGTGCCAGCAGCCCCGGACAGGTAGAGCCAGAGACCCAGTACTTC
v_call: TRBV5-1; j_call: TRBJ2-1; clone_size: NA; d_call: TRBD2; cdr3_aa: CASSRLAGPSYNEQFF; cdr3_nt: TGCGCCAGCAGCAGACTAGCGGGCCCCTCCTACAATGAGCAGTTCTTC
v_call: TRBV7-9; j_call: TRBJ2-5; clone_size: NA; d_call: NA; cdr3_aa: CASSLVGSQGTQYF; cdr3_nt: TGTGCCAGCAGCTTAGTGGGCAGTCAAGGGACCCAGTACTTC
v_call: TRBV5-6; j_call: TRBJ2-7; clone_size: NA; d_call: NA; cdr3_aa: CASSLYRGAGYEQYF; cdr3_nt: TGTGCCAGCAGCCTATACAGGGGAGCGGGCTACGAGCAGTACTTC